This is a list of T cell receptor beta chains from one sample in a study of T cells in Graves' hyperthyroidism and ophthalmopathy. TCRdb used MiXCR to reprocess the multiplex PCR reads, holding one entry per CDR3 protein. The sample has some 460,000 distinct CDR3 sequences, approximately 15% seen once. The sample consisted of blood. Every receptor here comes from a woman younger than 35 with Graves' hyperthyroidism. The CDR3 runs from the conserved cysteine through the conserved F or W. D genes are given only for firm matches. Clone size appears in some rows only: once, few, many, or a class for an expanded clone.

j_call: TRBJ1-2; d_call: .; clone_size: many; v_call: TRBV20-1; cdr3_nt: TGCAGTGCTGGGGATCCCCAATCGGATGGCTACACCTTC; cdr3_aa: CSAGDPQSDGYTF
j_call: TRBJ2-3; d_call: TRBD2; clone_size: .; v_call: TRBV7-3; cdr3_nt: TGTGCCAGCGGGCTAGCGGGGGGGCGTGGAGATACGCAGTATTTT; cdr3_aa: CASGLAGGRGDTQYF
j_call: TRBJ2-2; d_call: .; clone_size: few; v_call: TRBV15; cdr3_nt: TGTGCCACCAGCGGATATTTGGACACCGGGGAGCTGTTTTTT; cdr3_aa: CATSGYLDTGELFF
j_call: TRBJ2-5; d_call: TRBD2; clone_size: .; v_call: TRBV4-2; cdr3_nt: TGTGCCAGCAGCCAAGGGACTAGCGGGCATTGGTACCAAGAGACCCAGTACTTC; cdr3_aa: CASSQGTSGHWYQETQYF
j_call: TRBJ2-7; d_call: TRBD2; clone_size: few; v_call: TRBV27; cdr3_nt: TGTGCCAGCAGTTCGCGACTAGCGGGAGGCGGGCAGTACTTC; cdr3_aa: CASSSRLAGGGQYF
j_call: TRBJ1-4; d_call: .; clone_size: many; v_call: TRBV20-1; cdr3_nt: TGCAGTGCTAGATCTGGGGATAATGAAAAACTGTTTTTT; cdr3_aa: CSARSGDNEKLFF
j_call: TRBJ2-7; d_call: TRBD1; clone_size: many; v_call: TRBV4-1; cdr3_nt: TGCGCCAGCAGCCAAGAGGGACAGGGGTACGACGAGCAGTACTTC; cdr3_aa: CASSQEGQGYDEQYF
j_call: TRBJ2-5; d_call: .; clone_size: many; v_call: TRBV3-1; cdr3_nt: TGTGCCAGCAGCCAAGAAGGCCAGGGGAGAGAGACCCAGTACTTC; cdr3_aa: CASSQEGQGRETQYF
j_call: TRBJ1-1; d_call: .; clone_size: .; v_call: TRBV10-2; cdr3_nt: TGCGCCAGCAGTCCTACAGGATCCAATGAAGCTTTCTTT; cdr3_aa: CASSPTGSNEAFF
j_call: TRBJ2-7; d_call: TRBD2; clone_size: once; v_call: TRBV28; cdr3_nt: TGTGCCAGCAGCCGGACTAGCGGGGCCCCGAGCTCCTACGAGCAGTACTTC; cdr3_aa: CASSRTSGAPSSYEQYF
j_call: TRBJ2-3; d_call: TRBD2; clone_size: many; v_call: TRBV29-1; cdr3_nt: TGCAGCGTTGAAGAACTTGATGGGCTAGCGGGAGGTCCTGGCACAGATACGCAGTATTTT; cdr3_aa: CSVEELDGLAGGPGTDTQYF
j_call: TRBJ1-4; d_call: .; clone_size: many; v_call: TRBV29-1; cdr3_nt: TGCAGCGTTGGAGGGACTAATGAAAAACTGTTTTTT; cdr3_aa: CSVGGTNEKLFF
j_call: TRBJ2-5; d_call: .; clone_size: many; v_call: TRBV15; cdr3_nt: TGTGCCACCAGCAGAGGGACAACGGAGACCCAGTACTTC; cdr3_aa: CATSRGTTETQYF
j_call: TRBJ1-4; d_call: .; clone_size: few; v_call: TRBV25-1; cdr3_nt: TGTGCCAGCAGTGACAGCTTAGAGTTCGATGAAAAACTGTTTTTT; cdr3_aa: CASSDSLEFDEKLFF
j_call: TRBJ2-1; d_call: .; clone_size: many; v_call: TRBV29-1; cdr3_nt: TGCAGCGTTGTTTTCAGGTCGGTCCTTTCGTTCGACAATGAGCAGTTCTTC; cdr3_aa: CSVVFRSVLSFDNEQFF
j_call: TRBJ2-2; d_call: .; clone_size: few; v_call: TRBV6-1; cdr3_nt: TGTGCCAGCAGTGAAGACCATGGACCATCTCGAGCCGGGGAGCTGTTTTTT; cdr3_aa: CASSEDHGPSRAGELFF
j_call: TRBJ1-1; d_call: .; clone_size: many; v_call: TRBV5-1; cdr3_nt: TGCGCCAGCAGCTTCGGGTTTGGGGGGAACACTGAAGCTTTCTTT; cdr3_aa: CASSFGFGGNTEAFF
j_call: TRBJ2-7; d_call: TRBD1; clone_size: many; v_call: TRBV6-1; cdr3_nt: TGTGCCAGCAGTAAACACCATAGACAGGGCTACGAGCAGTACTTC; cdr3_aa: CASSKHHRQGYEQYF
j_call: TRBJ2-1; d_call: .; clone_size: .; v_call: TRBV6-2/TRBV6-3; cdr3_nt: TGTGCCAGCACCGGACAGCGATCCTACAATGAGCAGTTCTTC; cdr3_aa: CASTGQRSYNEQFF
j_call: TRBJ1-1; d_call: .; clone_size: .; v_call: TRBV29-1; cdr3_nt: TGCAGCGTTGTCTTTGACCTTTGGAACACTGAAGCTTTCTTT; cdr3_aa: CSVVFDLWNTEAFF
j_call: TRBJ2-7; d_call: .; clone_size: few; v_call: TRBV12-3/TRBV12-4; cdr3_nt: TGTGCCAGCAGTGGGGGACTTCGAATCTACGAGCAGTACTTC; cdr3_aa: CASSGGLRIYEQYF
j_call: TRBJ2-5; d_call: .; clone_size: .; v_call: TRBV20-1; cdr3_nt: TGCAGTGCTAGAGCCTACCAAGAGACCCAGTACTTC; cdr3_aa: CSARAYQETQYF
j_call: TRBJ1-5; d_call: .; clone_size: many; v_call: TRBV10-3; cdr3_nt: TGTGCCATCAGCGGGACCAATGGAGGGCCCCAGCATTTT; cdr3_aa: CAISGTNGGPQHF
j_call: TRBJ2-2; d_call: .; clone_size: many; v_call: TRBV5-1; cdr3_nt: TGCGCCAGCAGCCCCTTGTTTGCGGCTCCTTACACCGGGGAGCTGTTTTTT; cdr3_aa: CASSPLFAAPYTGELFF
j_call: TRBJ1-2; d_call: .; clone_size: many; v_call: TRBV28; cdr3_nt: TGTGCCAGCAGTTTACTTCCAGGCCGAGGCTATGGCTACACCTTC; cdr3_aa: CASSLLPGRGYGYTF
j_call: TRBJ2-2; d_call: .; clone_size: many; v_call: TRBV7-3; cdr3_nt: TGTGCCAGCAGCTTATCGCCGACCGGGGAGCTGTTTTTT; cdr3_aa: CASSLSPTGELFF
j_call: TRBJ2-1; d_call: .; clone_size: many; v_call: TRBV18; cdr3_nt: TGTGCCAGCTCACCGTTCGGACGCGAGGTCGCGAATGAGCAGTTCTTC; cdr3_aa: CASSPFGREVANEQFF
j_call: TRBJ2-2; d_call: TRBD1; clone_size: few; v_call: TRBV7-3; cdr3_nt: TGTGCCAGCAGACAGGGGTACACCGGGGAGCTGTTTTTT; cdr3_aa: CASRQGYTGELFF
j_call: TRBJ2-1; d_call: TRBD2; clone_size: few; v_call: TRBV7-3; cdr3_nt: TGTGCCAGCAGCTTATGGAGCGGGCGGGAGGGCCTTTACAATGAGCAGTTCTTC; cdr3_aa: CASSLWSGREGLYNEQFF
j_call: TRBJ2-5; d_call: .; clone_size: .; v_call: TRBV14; cdr3_nt: TGTGCCAGCAGCCAGCCGGGACCCGAAGGAGAGACCCAGTACTTC; cdr3_aa: CASSQPGPEGETQYF
j_call: TRBJ1-1; d_call: .; clone_size: many; v_call: TRBV7-9; cdr3_nt: TGTGCCAGCAGCTTTAAGGGTAAGGACACTGAAGCTTTCTTT; cdr3_aa: CASSFKGKDTEAFF
j_call: TRBJ1-2; d_call: .; clone_size: many; v_call: TRBV3-1; cdr3_nt: TGTGCCAGCAGCCAAGATACAGTCCGGAACTATGGCTACACCTTC; cdr3_aa: CASSQDTVRNYGYTF
j_call: TRBJ1-5; d_call: TRBD1; clone_size: .; v_call: TRBV5-1; cdr3_nt: TGCGCCAGCAGCTTGGACGGGACAGGGATATGTTCTCAGCCCCAGCATTTT; cdr3_aa: CASSLDGTGICSQPQHF
j_call: TRBJ2-7; d_call: TRBD1; clone_size: few; v_call: TRBV7-3; cdr3_nt: TGTGCCAGCAGCTTAGGACAGGGAACCTCCGAGCAGTACTTC; cdr3_aa: CASSLGQGTSEQYF
j_call: TRBJ2-7; d_call: TRBD1; clone_size: many; v_call: TRBV7-9; cdr3_nt: TGTGCCAGCAGCTTGGGGGGGACAGGGACCGACGAGCAGTACTTC; cdr3_aa: CASSLGGTGTDEQYF
j_call: TRBJ2-1; d_call: .; clone_size: few; v_call: TRBV9; cdr3_nt: TGTGCCAGCAGCGTAGTAACGGGAGCTTACAATGAGCAGTTCTTC; cdr3_aa: CASSVVTGAYNEQFF
j_call: TRBJ2-7; d_call: TRBD2; clone_size: many; v_call: TRBV11-1; cdr3_nt: TGTGCCAGCAGCTTAGGTACTAGCGGGATATTCTCCTACGAGCAGTACTTC; cdr3_aa: CASSLGTSGIFSYEQYF
j_call: TRBJ2-1; d_call: .; clone_size: many; v_call: TRBV7-2; cdr3_nt: TGTGCCAGCAGCCCGCTATGGAATGAGCAGTTCTTC; cdr3_aa: CASSPLWNEQFF
j_call: TRBJ1-3; d_call: .; clone_size: many; v_call: TRBV3-1; cdr3_nt: TGTGCCAGCAGCCAAGAAGGACAAATTGGAAACACCATATATTTT; cdr3_aa: CASSQEGQIGNTIYF
j_call: TRBJ2-2; d_call: .; clone_size: many; v_call: TRBV20-1; cdr3_nt: TGCAGTGCTAGGGAGGCGCTAGGGGAGCTGTTTTTT; cdr3_aa: CSAREALGELFF
j_call: TRBJ2-5; d_call: TRBD2; clone_size: many; v_call: TRBV10-1; cdr3_nt: TGCGCCAGCAGTGAGTGGGGGGGGGTCAGGGATCAAGAGACCCAGTACTTC; cdr3_aa: CASSEWGGVRDQETQYF
j_call: TRBJ2-3; d_call: .; clone_size: many; v_call: TRBV5-1; cdr3_nt: TGCGCCAGCAGCTTCACAGCCTCTAGCACAGATACGCAGTATTTT; cdr3_aa: CASSFTASSTDTQYF
j_call: TRBJ1-1; d_call: TRBD1; clone_size: many; v_call: TRBV11-2; cdr3_nt: TGTGCCAGCAGCTTCAGACAGGGGGCGCGGGCGAACACTGAAGCTTTCTTT; cdr3_aa: CASSFRQGARANTEAFF
j_call: TRBJ2-7; d_call: TRBD2; clone_size: many; v_call: TRBV6-1; cdr3_nt: TGTGCCAGCAGCTTTCAGACTAGCGGGAGCTCCTACGAGCAGTACTTC; cdr3_aa: CASSFQTSGSSYEQYF
j_call: TRBJ1-5; d_call: .; clone_size: many; v_call: TRBV3-1; cdr3_nt: TGTGCCAGCAGCCAAGCTGAGAATCAGCCCCAGCATTTT; cdr3_aa: CASSQAENQPQHF
j_call: TRBJ2-7; d_call: TRBD2; clone_size: many; v_call: TRBV19; cdr3_nt: TGTGCCAGTAGTATAAGGACTAGCGGGAGCCACGAGCAGTACTTC; cdr3_aa: CASSIRTSGSHEQYF
j_call: TRBJ1-5; d_call: .; clone_size: few; v_call: TRBV6-1; cdr3_nt: TGTGCCAGCAGCCTAATGCAGGGTCATCAGCCCCAGCATTTT; cdr3_aa: CASSLMQGHQPQHF
j_call: TRBJ2-5; d_call: .; clone_size: many; v_call: TRBV7-8; cdr3_nt: TGTGCCAGCGACTCCGGGGACAGAAAAAAAAAGCGGGAGTTTTGGGAGACCCAGTACTTC; cdr3_aa: CASDSGDRKKKREFWETQYF
j_call: TRBJ2-3; d_call: .; clone_size: many; v_call: TRBV18; cdr3_nt: TGTGCCAGCTCACCAGGGGACACTCACACAGATACGCAGTATTTT; cdr3_aa: CASSPGDTHTDTQYF
j_call: TRBJ2-7; d_call: .; clone_size: many; v_call: TRBV9; cdr3_nt: TGTGCCAGCAGCGTAGAGGCTAAATCCTACGAGCAGTACTTC; cdr3_aa: CASSVEAKSYEQYF
j_call: TRBJ2-3; d_call: .; clone_size: .; v_call: TRBV11-3; cdr3_nt: TGTGCCAGCAGCGGCCCCAGGGAAAGCACAGATACGCAGTATTTT; cdr3_aa: CASSGPRESTDTQYF
j_call: TRBJ2-3; d_call: .; clone_size: many; v_call: TRBV27; cdr3_nt: TGTGCCAGCAGTCTCTCCAGAACGTACACAGATACGCAGTATTTT; cdr3_aa: CASSLSRTYTDTQYF